The 5 T cell receptor beta chains presented below share a single source sample, sequenced in a study of CD8 T cells in Susac syndrome. A quantity of about 0.5 to 1 ug RNA underwent reverse transcription using random hexamers. TCRdb called the immunoSEQ multiplex PCR reads again in MiXCR, with one record for every CDR3 protein. The top ten hold approximately 0.11% of the sample, which has about 140,000 distinct CDR3 sequences, around 96% seen once. The specimen was CD4+ T cells from PBMCs. The receptors were sampled from a human donor with multiple sclerosis.

This clonotype has a handful of counts. The chain joins TRBV15 to TRBJ2-7, with a weak D call TRBD1 (6 bases). Germline V lookup: CDR1 LNHNV, CDR2 YYDKDF (reference sequence). V lost 3 bases and J lost 1, with 10 bases in between. The CDR3 contains 14 residues. The CDR3 DNA is TGTGCCACCAGCAGCCCTGGACAGTCCTACGAGCAGTACTTC. Amino acids: CATSSPGQSYEQYF.

The chain employs TRBV6-5 and TRBJ1-1, with 8 bases matching TRBD1. The junction had 10 bases not matched to a gene; V was cut back by 2 bases and J by 8 bases. The CDR3 runs to 15 residues. Per germline, CDR1 MNHEY and CDR2 SVGAGI. The CDR3 DNA reads TGTGCCAGCAGTTACCGTGGGCAGGGGGCTTTCGAAGCTTTCTTT. Translated, it gives CASSYRGQGAFEAFF.

This rearrangement joins TRBV7-3 to TRBJ2-3; D is perhaps TRBD1 or TRBD2 (5 bases each). Trimming shortened V by 1 base and J by 0 bases, and 8 bases separated the two germline ends. From germline, CDR1 is SGHTA and CDR2 FQGTGA. This CDR3 comprises 15 residues. The CDR3 DNA reads as TGTGCCAGCAGCTTAAGGGACCGTAGCACAGATACGCAGTATTTT. Its translation: CASSLRDRSTDTQYF.

The chain links TRBV13 to TRBJ2-1, with a possible D match to TRBD2 (5 bases). The CDR3 consists of 13 residues. CDR1 is PRHDT, CDR2 FYEKMQ, per germline (reference sequence). The V gene lost 6 bases and the J gene lost 9 bases, with 15 bases spanning the gap. The CDR3 region has the DNA TGTGCCAGCAGGTCAATTAGCGCCGCTGAGCAGTTCTTC. Protein sequence: CASRSISAAEQFF.

In its sample, this clonotype was seen once. The chain is built from TRBV7-2 and TRBJ1-5; D remains unclear. Per germline, CDR1 SGHTA and CDR2 FQGNSA. V gave up 5 bases and J gave up 0 bases, with 5 bases separating them. CDR3 length equals 13 residues. CDR3 DNA: TGTGCCAGCAGCGGGTATAGCAATCAGCCCCAGCATTTT. The encoded protein is CASSGYSNQPQHF.